These 28 T cell receptor beta chains were all obtained from the same sample, sequenced in a study of T cell changes during pregnancy in multiple sclerosis. Repertoires were generated with immunoSEQ multiplex PCR, while TCRdb's copy carries only in-frame clones and drops some. The sample shows 75,000 to 80,000 clones, 90% to 95% of them seen only once. The sample was peripheral blood, taken in the second trimester of pregnancy. Every receptor here comes from a female donor in good health, enrolled as a control in a pregnancy study.

This clone appeared a few times. This rearrangement joins TRBV30 to TRBJ1-1; D perhaps matches TRBD1 (6 bases). The CDR3 spans 13 residues. Trimming stripped 1 base from V and 10 bases from J, with 16 bases between. The germline V gene encodes CDR1 GTSNPN and CDR2 SVGIG (reference sequence). CDR3 coding DNA: TGTGCCTGGAGTGAGGGGGATTTGGGCAGAGCTTTCTTT. It codes for CAWSEGDLGRAFF.

This chain joins TRBV2 and TRBJ1-1; D might be TRBD1 (6 bases). This CDR3 has 14 residues. V shed 6 bases and J shed 7 bases, with 18 bases lying between them. Germline lookup yields CDR1 SNHLY and CDR2 FYNNEI. The CDR3: CASRVTGRRGEAFF. CDR3 nucleotide sequence: TGTGCCAGCAGGGTCACGGGCCGCAGGGGTGAAGCTTTCTTT.

The chain employs TRBV27 and TRBJ2-1; TRBD2 aligns across 13 bases. From germline, CDR1 is MNHEY and CDR2 SMNVEV (reference sequence). CDR3 size: 16 residues. V gave up 5 bases and J gave up 9 bases; unmatched junction bases: 10. Here the CDR3 DNA reads TGTGCCAGCAGTCTGCGGACTAGCGGGGGAAGGGGTGAGCAGTTCTTC. This sequence encodes CASSLRTSGGRGEQFF.

The J gene is TRBJ2-7, the V gene TRBV11-2; 16 positions match TRBD2. V lost 5 bases to trimming and J lost 2 bases; unmatched junction nucleotides: 6. This CDR3 has 17 residues. The V gene's germline CDR1 is SGHAT and CDR2 FQNNGV. The CDR3 protein is CASSKRGLAGGPYEQYF. The CDR3 DNA reads as TGTGCCAGCAGCAAAAGGGGACTAGCGGGGGGGCCCTACGAGCAGTACTTC.

The rearrangement uses TRBV21-1 and TRBJ1-2; the D segment call TRBD1 is taken from the table without a DNA check. TRBV21-1 is labeled a pseudogene. The CDR3 is 18 amino acids. The CDR3 loop reads CASSKPGGVQGAPYGYTF. CDR3 coding DNA: TGTGCCAGCAGCAAACCCGGTGGGGTACAGGGGGCCCCATATGGCTACACCTTC.

The chain carries TRBV15 and TRBJ2-3; maybe TRBD1 (6 bases). V gave up 0 bases and J gave up 4 bases, with 14 bases separating them. Germline V gene lookup returns CDR1 LNHNV and CDR2 YYDKDF (reference sequence). The CDR3 sequence is 16 residues long. This CDR3 reads CATSRDRQGPSDTQYF. CDR3 in DNA: TGTGCCACCAGCAGAGATCGGCAGGGGCCTTCAGATACGCAGTATTTT.

V gene TRBV7-2 combines with J gene TRBJ2-5; TRBD2 aligns across 7 bases. Looked up from germline, CDR1 is SGHTA and CDR2 is FQGNSA. V shed 5 bases, J shed 1 base, and the junction held 7 bases outside the gene matches. The CDR3 runs 15 residues. This chain's CDR3 is CASSIRLAGQETQYF. As DNA, the CDR3 is TGTGCCAGCAGCATCCGACTAGCTGGCCAAGAGACCCAGTACTTC.

The chain is built from TRBV19 and TRBJ1-6, with a tentative D call TRBD1 (6 bases). CDR1 is LNHDA and CDR2 is SQIVND in the germline V gene (reference sequence). V gave up 3 bases and J gave up 8 bases, with 14 bases separating them. There are 15 residues in the CDR3. CDR3 DNA: TGTGCCAGTAGTATGCAACAGGGTAACGATTCACCCCTCCACTTT. It codes for CASSMQQGNDSPLHF.

To note about this clone: At one boundary the junction diverges from the germline segment, which might be a read error. The genes are TRBV7-7 and TRBJ2-5; D perhaps matches TRBD2 (5 bases). This CDR3 comprises 13 residues. CDR1 and CDR2 from the germline V gene are SSHAT and FNYEAQ (reference sequence). The CDR3 coding sequence is TGTGCTAGCAGCTTCGGGGTTAAGGAGACCCAGTACTTC. As protein: CASSFGVKETQYF.

The chain has TRBV6-5 and TRBJ1-1; D is unclear. This CDR3 comprises 12 residues. In germline, CDR1 is MNHEY, CDR2 SVGAGI. The ends were cut back, 2 bases at V and 7 bases at J, with 8 bases in the middle. The CDR3 here is CASSYGAGEAFF. CDR3 DNA sequence: TGTGCCAGCAGTTACGGCGCGGGTGAAGCTTTCTTT.

The rearrangement links TRBV9 to TRBJ2-3; 10 positions match TRBD1. The V gene end was trimmed by 3 bases and the J gene end by 1 base; junction bases not matched to a gene: 5. CDR3 length: 16 residues. Germline V gene sequence: CDR1 SGDLS, CDR2 YYNGEE. The CDR3 DNA reads TGTGCCAGCAGCGCCGACAGGGGGCAAGGCACAGATACGCAGTATTTT. This encodes CASSADRGQGTDTQYF.

CDR3 region: CATSRVQGSTEAFF. CDR3 nucleotide sequence: TGTGCCACCAGCAGAGTGCAGGGCTCCACTGAAGCTTTCTTT. This chain links TRBV15 with TRBJ1-1; D possibly corresponds to TRBD1 (5 bases). CDR3 size: 14 residues. CDR1 is LNHNV, CDR2 YYDKDF, per germline (reference sequence). V was trimmed by 1 base and J by 4 bases, leaving 10 bases between them.

This chain links TRBV7-9 with TRBJ2-7, with D possibly matching TRBD1 (6 bases). V was clipped by 1 base and J by 0 bases, with 13 bases between them. CDR1 SEHNR and CDR2 FQNEAQ come from the germline V gene (reference sequence). This CDR3 spans 16 amino acids. The CDR3 DNA is TGTGCCAGCAGCTTAGGATCAGGGGTTAGCTCCTACGAGCAGTACTTC. Translated, it gives CASSLGSGVSSYEQYF.

The chain employs TRBV5-4 and TRBJ2-7; 16 positions match TRBD2. V shed 4 bases, J shed 4 bases, and the junction held 5 bases outside the gene matches. This CDR3 region has 16 residues. Germline V gives CDR1 SGHNT, CDR2 YYREEE (reference sequence). Written as DNA, the CDR3 is TGTGCCAGCAGCACGGGACTAGCGGGGGGGCATTACGAGCAGTACTTC. Translation gives CASSTGLAGGHYEQYF.

V is TRBV9 and J is TRBJ2-1, with 11 bases that match TRBD2. The CDR3 runs 15 residues. Unmatched junction bases numbered 4, after V lost 0 bases and J lost 8 bases. Germline CDR1 SGDLS, CDR2 YYNGEE. The CDR3 region is CASSVAGLAADEQFF. DNA of the CDR3: TGTGCCAGCAGCGTAGCGGGACTAGCGGCCGATGAGCAGTTCTTC.

The chain carries TRBV7-9 and TRBJ2-5, with 10 bases matching TRBD2. Germline V gene lookup returns CDR1 SEHNR and CDR2 FQNEAQ (reference sequence). The V gene end was trimmed by 4 bases and the J gene end by 5 bases; junction bases not matched to a gene: 13. The CDR3 length is 17 residues. CDR3 region: CASSSHGGLARMETQYF. The DNA for the CDR3 is TGTGCCAGCAGCTCCCATGGGGGACTAGCGCGGATGGAGACCCAGTACTTC.

The chain is built from TRBV30 and TRBJ1-1, with D hard to call. CDR1 and CDR2 (germline): GTSNPN, SVGIG (reference sequence). The CDR3 is made up of 11 amino acids. Trimming stripped 2 bases from V and 12 bases from J, with 13 bases between. The CDR3 reads CAWSNGLGTFF. DNA of the CDR3: TGTGCCTGGAGTAATGGGCTCGGTACTTTCTTT.

The genes are TRBV7-9 and TRBJ1-5; no firm D call. Germline-derived CDR1 and CDR2 are SEHNR and FQNEAQ (reference sequence). The length of the CDR3 is 16 residues. Trimming cost V 1 base and J 1 base, with 11 bases left between them. The CDR3 sequence is CASSLVVSVSNQPQHF. The DNA of the CDR3 is TGTGCCAGCAGCTTAGTCGTTTCAGTGAGCAATCAGCCCCAGCATTTT.

The V call is TRBV11-3, the J call TRBJ2-3, with D perhaps TRBD2 (6 bases). The CDR3 consists of 16 residues. CDR1 and CDR2 from the germline V gene are SGHNT and YENEEA. V lost 1 base, J lost 2 bases, and 13 bases lay in between. For the CDR3, the DNA is TGTGCCAGCAGCTTAGGCAGGGTAGCGGACACAGATACGCAGTATTTT. Protein: CASSLGRVADTDTQYF.

The chain couples TRBV5-5 to TRBJ1-1, with unresolved D. Germline V lookup: CDR1 SGHKS, CDR2 YYEKEE (reference sequence). CDR3 length: 14 amino acids. The V end was cut by 3 bases, the J end by 2 bases, with 11 bases between. The chain's CDR3 is CASSWLAENTEAFF. The CDR3 DNA reads TGTGCCAGCAGCTGGCTAGCGGAAAACACTGAAGCTTTCTTT.

The chain has TRBV9 and TRBJ2-3; 8 bases match TRBD1. V lost 3 bases and J lost 3; bases outside the gene matches: 6. Germline-derived CDR1 and CDR2 are SGDLS and YYNGEE. CDR3 length: 15 residues. DNA for the CDR3: TGTGCCAGCAGCGACAGACAGGGGATGACAGATACGCAGTATTTT. Translating gives CASSDRQGMTDTQYF.

This chain joins TRBV30 and TRBJ2-3; 9 nucleotides align to TRBD2. The CDR3 contains 16 residues. Germline values: CDR1 GTSNPN, CDR2 SVGIG (reference sequence). V gave up 4 bases and J gave up 4 bases; unmatched junction bases: 12. CDR3 in amino acids: CAWNSGGNGWADTQYF. Written as DNA, the CDR3 is TGTGCCTGGAACAGCGGGGGGAATGGTTGGGCAGATACGCAGTATTTT.

The chain carries TRBV7-6 and TRBJ1-4, with D possibly being TRBD1 (5 bases). The CDR3 sequence is 15 residues long. Trimming pared 6 bases from V and 2 bases from J, leaving 13 bases between. CDR1 is SGHVS and CDR2 is FNYEAQ in the germline V gene. The CDR3 region is CASSLQVTTNEKLFF. In DNA, the CDR3 is TGTGCCAGCAGTTTACAGGTCACTACTAATGAAAAACTGTTTTTT.

The genes are TRBV19 and TRBJ2-7; D ambiguous. Germline loops: CDR1 LNHDA, CDR2 SQIVND (reference sequence). This CDR3 comprises 13 residues. Trimming cost V 1 base and J 3 bases, with 7 bases left between them. The DNA for the CDR3 is TGTGCCAGTAGTATAGGTCAGAACTACGAGCAGTACTTC. This gives the protein CASSIGQNYEQYF.

The gene calls are TRBV7-2 and TRBJ1-1; D perhaps matches TRBD1 (6 bases). The V gene lost 4 bases and the J gene lost 6 bases, with 12 bases spanning the gap. Germline V gene lookup returns CDR1 SGHTA and CDR2 FQGNSA. This CDR3 spans 13 amino acids. CDR3 nucleotide sequence: TGTGCCAGCAGCTCCCGGGGGGCGGCTGAAGCTTTCTTT. Protein sequence: CASSSRGAAEAFF.

V usage is TRBV9 and J usage is TRBJ1-2; D remains unclear. CDR1 and CDR2 from the germline V gene are SGDLS and YYNGEE. V lost 0 bases to trimming and J lost 6 bases, with 12 bases between them. This CDR3 has 14 residues. CDR3 amino acids: CASSVGKAQDGYTF. CDR3 bases: TGTGCCAGCAGCGTAGGCAAAGCTCAGGATGGCTACACCTTC.

This sequence joins TRBV6-1 and TRBJ1-1; D possibly corresponds to TRBD1 (5 bases). The CDR3 is made up of 14 amino acids. Between the trimmed V and J ends, which lost 8 bases and 7 bases, there was a span of 20 bases. Germline loops: CDR1 MNHNS, CDR2 SASEGT. The chain's CDR3 is CASGGLGGAHEAFF. The DNA for the CDR3 is TGTGCCAGCGGGGGGTTAGGAGGGGCTCATGAAGCTTTCTTT.

J is TRBJ1-2 and V is TRBV2, with D possibly being TRBD1 (5 bases). Trimming shortened V by 5 bases and J by 2 bases, and 15 bases separated the two germline ends. The length of the CDR3 is 15 residues. Germline CDR1 is SNHLY and CDR2 is FYNNEI. The CDR3 nucleotides read TGTGCCAGCAGTCATGGGGGGGAAGGGAACTATGGCTACACCTTC. Amino acids: CASSHGGEGNYGYTF.